The 13 T cell receptor beta chains below were found in one sample sequenced in a study of immune evolution from preneoplasia to lung adenocarcinoma. Method: immunoSEQ multiplex PCR; TCRdb's copy keeps in-frame clones and lacks some. In the table there are approximately 8,300 clones, 80% of which are singletons. Material for sequencing was FFPE adjacent normal lung tissue. The receptors come from a person in their 70s with lung adenocarcinoma.

The rearrangement links TRBV29-1 to TRBJ2-3; the D gene is possibly TRBD2 (6 bases). Trimming shortened V by 4 bases and J by 3 bases, and 20 bases separated the two germline ends. The CDR3 spans 16 residues. Germline V gives CDR1 SQVTM, CDR2 ANQGSEA. The CDR3 coding sequence is TGCAGCGTTGCCGGGTTGGAGGGCGATCTTACAGATACGCAGTATTTT. Amino acids: CSVAGLEGDLTDTQYF.

CDR3: CAAGGTLQETQYF. As DNA, the CDR3 is TGTGCCGCGGGAGGGACTCTACAAGAGACCCAGTACTTC. The J gene is TRBJ2-5, the V gene TRBV6-5; TRBD2 matches at 9 bases. The CDR3 extends over 13 amino acids. The germline V gene encodes CDR1 MNHEY and CDR2 SVGAGI. Trimming took 11 bases from V and 2 from J; bases not matched to a gene: 6.

The rearrangement uses TRBV10-3 and TRBJ1-1; D is undetermined. The CDR3 length is 14 residues. Trimming shortened V by 7 bases and J by 3 bases, and 15 bases separated the two germline ends. Germline V lookup: CDR1 ENHRY, CDR2 SYGVKD. The CDR3 nucleotides are TGTGCCATCACGCGGGGTCGGGAGGACACTGAAGCTTTCTTT. It codes for CAITRGREDTEAFF.

CDR3 DNA sequence: TGTGCCAGTAGAAAGGTCGGCGGCGAAAAACTGTTTTTT. Its protein product is CASRKVGGEKLFF. V gene TRBV19 combines with J gene TRBJ1-4; D not resolved. Trimming took 6 bases from V and 8 from J, leaving 13 bases between them. The CDR3 has 13 amino acids. CDR1 and CDR2 (germline): LNHDA, SQIVND (reference sequence).

V gene TRBV7-6 combines with J gene TRBJ2-3; 8 positions match TRBD1. Trimming took 5 bases from V and 3 from J; bases not matched to a gene: 7. The CDR3 sequence is 15 residues long. Looked up from germline, CDR1 is SGHVS and CDR2 is FNYEAQ. CDR3 coding DNA: TGTGCCAGCAGCCCAGGGGGACAGGCGACAGATACGCAGTATTTT. Residues: CASSPGGQATDTQYF.

This chain links TRBV23-1 with TRBJ2-4; D not certain. TRBV23-1 is treated as an ORF (open reading frame) with a function not yet certain. Trimming stripped 4 bases from V and 7 bases from J, with 17 bases between. The length of the CDR3 is 15 residues. The CDR3 here is CASSPRTEGRNIQYF. The CDR3 nucleotides read TGCGCCAGCAGTCCGAGGACCGAAGGAAGGAACATTCAGTACTTC.

The chain combines TRBV7-2 with TRBJ2-3; 7 bases are shared with TRBD2. There are 14 residues in the CDR3. The germline gives CDR1 SGHTA, CDR2 FQGNSA. With 2 bases clipped from V and 6 bases from J, the junction kept 5 bases outside the gene matches. The CDR3 protein is CASSLQRLADTQYF. CDR3 coding DNA: TGTGCCAGCAGCTTACAGCGACTAGCTGATACGCAGTATTTT.

The chain uses TRBV2 and TRBJ2-3, with no clear D. The V gene's germline CDR1 is SNHLY and CDR2 FYNNEI. Trimming removed 5 bases at V and 5 bases at J, with 2 bases between. This CDR3 is built from 10 residues. The CDR3 DNA reads TGTGCCAGCAGTAAAGATACGCAGTATTTT. Amino acid sequence: CASSKDTQYF.

The CDR3 region is CASSLFGDGYTF. CDR3 nucleotides: TGTGCCAGCAGTTTATTTGGGGACGGCTACACCTTC. The gene calls are TRBV28 and TRBJ1-2, with a weak D call TRBD1 (5 bases). The CDR3 covers 12 residues. Trimming removed 1 base at V and 8 bases at J, with 8 bases between. The germline V gene encodes CDR1 MDHEN and CDR2 SYDVKM.

The gene calls are TRBV16 and TRBJ1-5; the D gene is possibly TRBD1 (5 bases). V lost 0 bases and J 6 bases, leaving 15 bases between the germline ends. CDR1 KGHSY and CDR2 FQNENV come from the germline V gene. There are 16 residues in the CDR3. The DNA of the CDR3 is TGTGCCAGCAGCCAATCCGAGACAGTAAGGGTTCAGCCCCAGCATTTT. It is translated as CASSQSETVRVQPQHF.

As concerns this clone: At one of its ends the junction is not consistent with the germline gene, which may arise from a read error. The V and J genes are TRBV7-7 and TRBJ2-7; a weak D match, TRBD2 (5 bases). The CDR3 extends over 13 amino acids. Germline assignment: CDR1 SSHAT and CDR2 FNYEAQ (reference sequence). The CDR3 region is CASSLLTKSEQYF. CDR3 bases: TGTGCTAGCAGCTTATTGACTAAGAGCGAGCAGTACTTC.

This clone was observed a single time. The CDR3 reads CASSLELVKDYTF. The CDR3 DNA reads TGTGCCAGCAGCTTAGAGCTCGTAAAGGACTACACCTTC. The chain employs TRBV7-9 and TRBJ1-2; D is unclear. With 1 base removed from V and 10 bases from J, the gap between germline ends came to 13 bases. Germline-derived CDR1 and CDR2 are SEHNR and FQNEAQ (reference sequence). CDR3 length: 13 amino acids.

The chain combines TRBV19 with TRBJ2-7; 7 bases match TRBD1. CDR3 length: 14 residues. Per germline, CDR1 LNHDA and CDR2 SQIVND (reference sequence). Unmatched junction bases numbered 2, after V lost 1 base and J lost 2 bases. CDR3 residues: CASSIGRGTYEQYF. CDR3 nucleotides: TGTGCCAGTAGTATAGGCAGGGGGACCTACGAGCAGTACTTC. Based on the CDR3 plus reference TRBV19 and TRBJ2-7, the full variable domain is DGGITQSPKYLFRKEGQNVTLSCEQNLNHDAMYWYRQDPGQGLRLIYYSQIVNDFQKGDIAEGYSVSREKKESFPLTVTSAQKNPTAFYLCASSIGRGTYEQYFGPGTRLTVT.